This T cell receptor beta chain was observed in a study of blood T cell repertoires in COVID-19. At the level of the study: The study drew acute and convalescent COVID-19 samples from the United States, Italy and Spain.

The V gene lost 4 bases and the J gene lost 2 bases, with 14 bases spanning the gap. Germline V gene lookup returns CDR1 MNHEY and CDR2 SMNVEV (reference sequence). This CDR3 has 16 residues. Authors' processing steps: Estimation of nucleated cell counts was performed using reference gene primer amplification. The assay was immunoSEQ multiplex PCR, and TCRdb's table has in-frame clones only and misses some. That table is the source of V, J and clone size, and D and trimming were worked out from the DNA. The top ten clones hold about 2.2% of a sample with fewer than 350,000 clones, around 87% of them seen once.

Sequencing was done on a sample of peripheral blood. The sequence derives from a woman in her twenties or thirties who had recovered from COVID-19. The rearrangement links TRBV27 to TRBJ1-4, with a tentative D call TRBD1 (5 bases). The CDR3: CASSSFQGGTNEKLFF. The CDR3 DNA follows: TGTGCCAGCAGTTCGTTCCAGGGTGGCACTAATGAAAAACTGTTTTTT.